The 29 T cell receptor beta chains reported below all come from one sample, sequenced in a study of cytomegalovirus exposure and HLA in healthy donors. The PCR ran on 60 Vbeta and 13 Jbeta primers. Only in-frame clones appear in the TCRdb table, and some are missing; sequencing was by immunoSEQ multiplex PCR. Here the sample spans over 150,000 clones, 82% being singletons. Sequencing used PBMCs. Every receptor here comes from a boy under 10 years old in good health and CMV-seronegative.

This chain uses TRBV7-3 with TRBJ2-1, with 13 bases that match TRBD2. V gave up 2 bases and J gave up 0 bases; unmatched junction bases: 13. The CDR3 runs 21 residues. Germline CDR1 reads SGHTA; CDR2 reads FQGTGA. The CDR3 region is CASSLLPGTSGDYSSYNEQFF. CDR3 sequence (DNA): TGTGCCAGCAGCTTACTCCCCGGGACTAGCGGGGACTACAGCTCCTACAATGAGCAGTTCTTC.

V gene TRBV30 combines with J gene TRBJ1-2; TRBD1 is a possible D gene (6 bases). V was clipped by 3 bases and J by 8 bases, with 16 bases between them. CDR3 length: 13 amino acids. Looked up from germline, CDR1 is GTSNPN and CDR2 is SVGIG (reference sequence). The CDR3 DNA sequence: TGTGCCTGGAGCCTACAGGGCTTGGAAGGCTACACCTTC. It is translated as CAWSLQGLEGYTF.

This clone was counted only a few times. The gene calls are TRBV27 and TRBJ1-3; possible D gene TRBD1, 6 bases. Between the trimmed V and J ends, which lost 4 bases and 8 bases, there was a span of 15 bases. The CDR3 loop spans 14 amino acids. The germline V gene encodes CDR1 MNHEY and CDR2 SMNVEV (reference sequence). This chain's CDR3 is CASSYKPAGDTIYF. The CDR3 DNA follows: TGTGCCAGCAGTTACAAACCCGCAGGGGACACCATATATTTT.

The chain uses TRBV15 and TRBJ1-5, with a tentative D call TRBD1 (5 bases). Trimming removed 10 bases from V and 7 bases from J, with 23 bases in between. Germline CDR1 is LNHNV and CDR2 is YYDKDF (reference sequence). This CDR3 has 15 residues. As DNA, the CDR3 is TGTGCCATCGGTAGGTTCGACAGTCCAGGGCAGCCCCAGCATTTT. It yields the protein CAIGRFDSPGQPQHF.

The gene calls are TRBV30 and TRBJ1-1; D might be TRBD1 (5 bases). Germline loops: CDR1 GTSNPN, CDR2 SVGIG (reference sequence). Trimming pared 0 bases from V and 2 bases from J, leaving 7 bases between. The CDR3 sequence is 13 residues long. The CDR3 coding sequence is TGTGCCTGGAGTGTACAGGTCAACACTGAAGCTTTCTTT. Protein product: CAWSVQVNTEAFF.

This clone was picked up a small number of times. This chain connects TRBV5-4 to TRBJ2-1; 7 nucleotides match TRBD1. This CDR3 region has 15 residues. CDR1 is SGHNT and CDR2 is YYREEE in the germline V gene (reference sequence). With 6 bases clipped from V and 0 bases from J, the junction kept 6 bases outside the gene matches. CDR3 DNA sequence: TGTGCCAGCACCGTCCGACAGGGCTCCTACAATGAGCAGTTCTTC. Translated: CASTVRQGSYNEQFF.

The genes are TRBV4-1 and TRBJ1-3; D is possibly TRBD1 (6 bases). Germline V gene data show CDR1 as MGHRA and CDR2 as YSYEKL. This CDR3 region has 17 residues. V was cut by 4 bases and J by 4 bases, with 20 bases left in between. The CDR3 DNA is TGCGCCAGCAGCCTCCGAATCACAGGGTCACCGGGAAACACCATATATTTT. Its translation is CASSLRITGSPGNTIYF.

The chain recombines TRBV7-2 with TRBJ1-2, with D unclear. Germline V gene data show CDR1 as SGHTA and CDR2 as FQGNSA. This CDR3 region has 14 residues. The V gene lost 7 bases and the J gene lost 4 bases, with 16 bases spanning the gap. As DNA, the CDR3 is TGTGCCAGCAACTTGCCTCTAGTAAGCTATGGCTACACCTTC. Translated, it gives CASNLPLVSYGYTF.

V gene TRBV19 combines with J gene TRBJ2-1; D not resolved. This CDR3 spans 15 amino acids. Between the trimmed V and J ends, which lost 6 bases and 3 bases, there was a span of 15 bases. Looked up from germline, CDR1 is LNHDA and CDR2 is SQIVND (reference sequence). The DNA for the CDR3 is TGTGCCAGTAGCCCCGCCCTCGGCGGCTACAATGAGCAGTTCTTC. Encoded protein: CASSPALGGYNEQFF. The full variable domain, completed using reference TRBV19 and TRBJ2-1, is DGGITQSPKYLFRKEGQNVTLSCEQNLNHDAMYWYRQDPGQGLRLIYYSQIVNDFQKGDIAEGYSVSREKKESFPLTVTSAQKNPTAFYLCASSPALGGYNEQFFGPGTRLTVL.

The V and J genes are TRBV4-3 and TRBJ1-4; D might be TRBD1 (6 bases). Germline CDR1 LGHNA, CDR2 YSLEER. V lost 0 bases and J 10 bases, leaving 15 bases between the germline ends. The CDR3 sequence is 15 residues long. The chain's CDR3 is CASSQDRLLGGKLFF. DNA of the CDR3: TGCGCCAGCAGCCAAGATAGACTCCTAGGGGGAAAACTGTTTTTT.

The rearrangement links TRBV4-3 to TRBJ1-5, with D possibly being TRBD1 (5 bases). With 3 bases removed from V and 5 bases from J, the gap between germline ends came to 20 bases. The CDR3 totals 17 residues. CDR1 is LGHNA and CDR2 is YSLEER in the germline V gene. This CDR3 reads CASSHRGSRQGDQPQHF. The DNA of the CDR3 is TGCGCCAGCAGCCATCGAGGTTCCAGGCAGGGTGATCAGCCCCAGCATTTT.

The rearrangement links TRBV6-4 to TRBJ2-2; tentatively, D is TRBD1 (6 bases). Germline V CDR1 and CDR2: MRHNA, SNTAGT. This CDR3 has 17 residues. The germline V and J ends were trimmed by 6 bases and 5 bases, with 22 bases remaining between them. The CDR3 region is CASSLTGVQVNTGELFF. The CDR3 nucleotides are TGTGCCAGCAGCCTGACAGGCGTTCAGGTTAATACCGGGGAGCTGTTTTTT.

The chain uses TRBV6-5 and TRBJ2-7; weak D call: TRBD1 (6 bases). The length of the CDR3 is 15 residues. Trimming took 4 bases from V and 3 from J, leaving 16 bases between them. CDR1 is MNHEY and CDR2 is SVGAGI in the germline V gene. CDR3 sequence reads: CASSWSGLGGYEQYF. As DNA, the CDR3 is TGTGCCAGCAGTTGGAGCGGCTTAGGGGGCTACGAGCAGTACTTC.

Notes on this clone: One end of the junction varies from germline; a read error may be responsible. Other nucleotide sequences in the sample specify the same CDR3. The CDR3 reads CASSPFVKRGGDYGYTF. The DNA for the CDR3 is TGTGCCAGCAGCCCCTTCGTCAAACGGGGGGGGGACTACGGCTACACCTTC. The V call is TRBV13, the J call TRBJ1-2; the D gene is possibly TRBD1 (5 bases). Germline lookup yields CDR1 PRHDT and CDR2 FYEKMQ (reference sequence). CDR3 size: 17 residues.

The chain uses TRBV19 and TRBJ2-4; 8 nucleotides line up with TRBD2. The CDR3 has 15 amino acids. V dropped 7 bases and J dropped 1; count of bases not matched to a gene: 6. Germline CDR1 and CDR2: LNHDA and SQIVND (reference sequence). CDR3 residues: CASTSKRGAKNIQYF. The CDR3 bases are TGTGCCAGTACCTCAAAGCGGGGGGCCAAAAACATTCAGTACTTC. The whole variable domain, filled in from reference TRBV19 and TRBJ2-4, reads DGGITQSPKYLFRKEGQNVTLSCEQNLNHDAMYWYRQDPGQGLRLIYYSQIVNDFQKGDIAEGYSVSREKKESFPLTVTSAQKNPTAFYLCASTSKRGAKNIQYFGAGTRLSVL.

The V gene is TRBV2, the J gene TRBJ2-7, with 9 bases matching TRBD2. The V segment lost 7 bases and the J segment 7 bases; nucleotides outside the gene matches: 11. Germline CDR1 SNHLY, CDR2 FYNNEI. The CDR3 has 14 amino acids. CDR3 sequence: CASNRGGAAREQYF. The CDR3 nucleotides are TGTGCCAGCAATCGCGGGGGGGCGGCGAGGGAGCAGTACTTC.

This chain uses TRBV4-2 with TRBJ2-3; tentative D call: TRBD1 (6 bases). Germline V lookup: CDR1 LGHNA, CDR2 YNFKEQ. This CDR3 has 16 amino acids. With 2 bases removed from V and 4 bases from J, the gap between germline ends came to 16 bases. DNA for the CDR3: TGTGCCAGCAGCCAAAGGGAGTTGAAGGGGGCAGATACGCAGTATTTT. It codes for CASSQRELKGADTQYF.

The gene calls are TRBV6-5 and TRBJ2-7; 7 positions match TRBD2. CDR1 is MNHEY, CDR2 SVGAGI, per germline. The CDR3 contains 14 residues. Trimming took 10 bases from V and 0 from J; bases not matched to a gene: 9. The CDR3 loop reads CATTGLGHSYEQYF. The CDR3 DNA is TGTGCCACCACCGGACTAGGCCACTCCTACGAGCAGTACTTC.

This clone appeared a single time. The chain has TRBV6-5 and TRBJ1-1; possibly TRBD1 for D (6 bases). CDR1 is MNHEY, CDR2 SVGAGI, per germline. The CDR3 consists of 11 residues. Trimming shortened V by 6 bases and J by 11 bases, and 13 bases separated the two germline ends. In DNA, the CDR3 is TGTGCCAGCAGCTCCAGGGGCGAGGCTTTCTTT. It codes for CASSSRGEAFF.

The gene calls are TRBV7-2 and TRBJ2-3; D gene uncertain. The V end was cut by 3 bases, the J end by 3 bases, with 4 bases between. The CDR3 sequence is 12 residues long. From germline, CDR1 is SGHTA and CDR2 FQGNSA. Here the CDR3 DNA reads TGTGCCAGCAGCTTGCAGACAGATACGCAGTATTTT. Amino acid sequence: CASSLQTDTQYF.

V usage is TRBV2 and J usage is TRBJ2-2, with 7 bases identical to TRBD2. V trimming: 4 bases; J trimming: 0 bases; junction bases outside the gene matches: 2. The CDR3 sequence is 15 residues long. CDR1 and CDR2 from the germline V gene are SNHLY and FYNNEI. The CDR3 protein is CASSGAGANTGELFF. The CDR3 bases are TGTGCCAGCAGTGGGGCGGGGGCGAACACCGGGGAGCTGTTTTTT.

This chain connects TRBV7-3 to TRBJ2-3, with 8 positions matching TRBD2. V shed 4 bases, J shed 2 bases, and the junction held 2 bases outside the gene matches. The CDR3 covers 14 residues. Germline CDR1 is SGHTA and CDR2 is FQGTGA. The CDR3 reads CASSSGGDTDTQYF. The CDR3, as DNA: TGTGCCAGCAGCTCGGGGGGGGACACAGATACGCAGTATTTT.

This clone has just a few counts. V gene TRBV4-2 combines with J gene TRBJ2-2, with a weak D call TRBD2 (5 bases). Per the germline V gene, CDR1 is LGHNA and CDR2 is YNFKEQ. V was shortened by 0 bases and J by 8 bases, with 19 bases between the two germline ends. The CDR3 contains 17 residues. CDR3 bases: TGTGCCAGCAGCCAAGATGGCGGGCCCTTTGTGGGAGGGGAGCTGTTTTTT. This gives the protein CASSQDGGPFVGGELFF.

The rearrangement joins TRBV15 to TRBJ2-5; tentative D call: TRBD1 (6 bases). V shed 5 bases and J shed 5 bases, with 18 bases lying between them. The CDR3 sequence is 15 residues long. Germline lookup yields CDR1 LNHNV and CDR2 YYDKDF (reference sequence). CDR3 DNA: TGTGCCACCAGCGGCCAGACAGGATGGGGGGAGACCCAGTACTTC. Its protein is CATSGQTGWGETQYF.

V and J are TRBV20-1 and TRBJ2-7; TRBD1 is a possible D gene (6 bases). V lost 6 bases and J 1 base, leaving 7 bases between the germline ends. CDR3 size: 11 residues. CDR1 and CDR2 from the germline V gene are DFQATT and SNEGSKA (reference sequence). The chain's CDR3 is CSAGQSYEQYF. The DNA for the CDR3 is TGCAGTGCCGGACAGTCCTACGAGCAGTACTTC.

The rearrangement links TRBV7-9 to TRBJ1-2; 11 positions match TRBD1. V shed 5 bases, J shed 6 bases, and the junction held 8 bases outside the gene matches. The CDR3 spans 15 residues. Germline values: CDR1 SEHNR, CDR2 FQNEAQ (reference sequence). CDR3 sequence: CASSVRDRGLNGYTF. Here the CDR3 DNA reads TGTGCCAGCAGCGTCCGGGACAGGGGGTTAAATGGCTACACCTTC.

The V call is TRBV4-3, the J call TRBJ2-3, with 15 bases fitting TRBD2. Germline-derived CDR1 and CDR2 are LGHNA and YSLEER. Trimming removed 2 bases from V and 8 bases from J; junction bases left unmatched: 17. This CDR3 is 20 amino acids long. CDR3 coding DNA: TGCGCCAGCAGCCAACTACCTTGGACTAGCGGGGGGGGGCTTATGGGTACGCAGTATTTT. Its protein product is CASSQLPWTSGGGLMGTQYF.

The chain links TRBV5-6 to TRBJ2-3; tentatively, D is TRBD2 (5 bases). V shed 4 bases and J shed 1 base, with 16 bases lying between them. The V gene's germline CDR1 is SGHDT and CDR2 YYEEEE. The CDR3 loop spans 16 amino acids. CDR3 nucleotide sequence: TGTGCCAGCAGCCTAGGCCCCGAGGGAGGCACAGATACGCAGTATTTT. This translates into CASSLGPEGGTDTQYF.

The chain has TRBV2 and TRBJ2-2, with D possibly matching TRBD2 (5 bases). The V gene's germline CDR1 is SNHLY and CDR2 FYNNEI. This CDR3 has 17 residues. Trimming removed 2 bases at V and 4 bases at J, with 17 bases between. The CDR3 sequence is CASSELGVWGSTGELFF. DNA for the CDR3: TGTGCCAGCAGTGAATTGGGAGTTTGGGGATCCACCGGGGAGCTGTTTTTT. Supplemented by reference TRBV2 and TRBJ2-2, the full variable domain reads EPEVTQTPSHQVTQMGQEVILRCVPISNHLYFYWYRQILGQKVEFLVSFYNNEISEKSEIFDDQFSVERPDGSNFTLKIRSTKLEDSAMYFCASSELGVWGSTGELFFGEGSRLTVL.